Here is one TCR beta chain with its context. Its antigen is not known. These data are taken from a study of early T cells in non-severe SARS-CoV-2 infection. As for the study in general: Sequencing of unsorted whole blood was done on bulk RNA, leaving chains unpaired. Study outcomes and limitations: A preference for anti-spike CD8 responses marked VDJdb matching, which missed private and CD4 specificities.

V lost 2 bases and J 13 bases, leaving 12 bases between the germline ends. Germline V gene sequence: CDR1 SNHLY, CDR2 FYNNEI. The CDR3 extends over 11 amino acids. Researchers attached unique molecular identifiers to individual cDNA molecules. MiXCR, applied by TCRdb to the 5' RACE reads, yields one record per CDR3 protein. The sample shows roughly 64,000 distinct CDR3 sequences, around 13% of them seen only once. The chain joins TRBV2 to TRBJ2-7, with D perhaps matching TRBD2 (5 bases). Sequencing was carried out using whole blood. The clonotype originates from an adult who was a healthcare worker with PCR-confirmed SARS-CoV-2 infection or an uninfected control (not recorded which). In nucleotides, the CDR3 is TGTGCCAGCAGTGAACGGGCGGGTGAATACTTC. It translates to CASSERAGEYF.